This T cell receptor beta chain was observed in a study of T-cell reconstitution after alpha-beta-depleted transplantation in children. CDR1 MDHEN and CDR2 SYDVKM come from the germline V gene. The CDR3 runs 12 residues. Trimming cost V 1 base and J 3 bases, with 0 bases left between them. TCRbeta library preparation incorporated unique molecular identifiers. TCRdb re-analysed the PCR reads in MiXCR, keeping a single row per CDR3 protein. The sample has around 440,000 distinct CDR3 sequences, 10% to 13% seen once. Study-level points and caveats: The study reportedly traced alpha-beta T cells about two months after transplant to several hundred expanded graft clones.

This clonotype was observed at least ten times. Its antigen is as yet unknown. The chain uses TRBV28 and TRBJ2-2; D unclear. The sample consisted of PBMCs, taken before TCRalphabeta/CD19-depleted stem cell transplant. This TCR derives from a child aged 2 to 10 with inherited bone marrow failure, due to receive a stem cell transplant. CDR3 bases: TGTGCCAGCAGTTTATACACCGGGGAGCTGTTTTTT. This sequence encodes CASSLYTGELFF.